Included here is one TCR beta chain sequence, with context. The assay was immunoSEQ multiplex PCR, and TCRdb's table has in-frame clones only and misses some. Among around 66,000 clones listed, 75% to 90% were seen once. V lost 6 bases to trimming and J lost 4 bases; unmatched junction nucleotides: 11. Per the germline V gene, CDR1 is MNHEY and CDR2 is SMNVEV (reference sequence). The CDR3 is made up of 17 amino acids. The sample originates from a study of Tregs in tolerant kidney transplant recipients. V and J are TRBV27 and TRBJ2-7; 14 bases line up with TRBD2. The TCR comes from a human donor who received a combined kidney and bone marrow transplant. The sequenced sample was Tregs from blood, obtained before the transplant. The CDR3 DNA sequence: TGTGCCAGCAGCCCTTTAGGACTAGCGGGAGGACGGTACGAGCAGTACTTC. Translation gives CASSPLGLAGGRYEQYF.